Listed here are 19 T cell receptor beta chains from one sample, sequenced in a study of response to subunit inactivated influenza vaccine. Using its own MiXCR run on the RT-PCR reads, TCRdb lists one record per CDR3 protein. The sample yields some 850,000 distinct CDR3 sequences, approximately 17% seen once. The material was PBMCs from blood, obtained 4 to 6 days after vaccination. The receptor set was obtained from a man aged 50-59 years who received an inactivated influenza vaccine.

The chain has TRBV2 and TRBJ2-2, with D unresolved. This CDR3 region has 14 residues. Trimming stripped 4 bases from V and 1 base from J, with 7 bases between. Germline loops: CDR1 SNHLY, CDR2 FYNNEI. This CDR3 is CASSARRNTGELFF. In DNA, the CDR3 is TGTGCCAGCAGTGCTAGAAGGAACACCGGGGAGCTGTTTTTT.

The chain couples TRBV20-1 to TRBJ2-7; no definite D call. The CDR3 is 13 residues long. V was clipped by 3 bases and J by 4 bases, with 13 bases between them. Germline V gene sequence: CDR1 DFQATT, CDR2 SNEGSKA (reference sequence). The DNA of the CDR3 is TGCAGTGCTAGTGACGGCTACCGGTACGAGCAGTACTTC. Its protein product is CSASDGYRYEQYF.

V usage is TRBV10-3 and J usage is TRBJ2-2; TRBD1 is a possible D gene (5 bases). From germline, CDR1 is ENHRY and CDR2 SYGVKD. V was pared by 4 bases and J by 2 bases, with 11 bases between. This CDR3 has 15 residues. The CDR3 is CAISVYQGNTGELFF. As DNA, the CDR3 is TGTGCCATCAGTGTTTATCAGGGAAACACCGGGGAGCTGTTTTTT.

This sequence joins TRBV6-1 and TRBJ1-5; no reliable D call. V was pared by 2 bases and J by 3 bases, with 5 bases between. Germline-derived CDR1 and CDR2 are MNHNS and SASEGT. CDR3 length: 13 amino acids. The CDR3 spells CASSELVNQPQHF. The CDR3 DNA follows: TGTGCCAGCAGTGAATTAGTCAATCAGCCCCAGCATTTT.

This clonotype has only a few counts. V is TRBV7-9 and J is TRBJ1-1, with D perhaps matching TRBD1 (6 bases). The CDR3 covers 14 residues. The germline gives CDR1 SEHNR, CDR2 FQNEAQ (reference sequence). Trimming removed 1 base at V and 3 bases at J, with 9 bases between. For the CDR3, the DNA is TGTGCCAGCAGCTTAGGGGACATATACACTGAAGCTTTCTTT. Translating it yields CASSLGDIYTEAFF. The complete variable domain, with remaining parts taken from reference TRBV7-9 and TRBJ1-1, reads DTGVSQNPRHKITKRGQNVTFRCDPISEHNRLYWYRQTLGQGPEFLTYFQNEAQLEKSRLLSDRFSAERPKGSFSTLEIQRTEQGDSAMYLCASSLGDIYTEAFFGQGTRLTVV.

This clonotype was counted between two and nine times. This chain joins TRBV7-9 and TRBJ1-2, with a tentative D call TRBD1 (5 bases). The CDR3 totals 14 residues. CDR1 is SEHNR and CDR2 is FQNEAQ in the germline V gene (reference sequence). V lost 3 bases to trimming and J lost 7 bases, with 15 bases between them. Here the CDR3 reads CASSLDGQVIGYTF. The CDR3, as DNA: TGTGCCAGCAGCTTGGACGGACAAGTGATTGGCTACACCTTC.

Written as DNA, the CDR3 is TGTGCCAGCAGCTTCTTGTGGGACTCCTCGCGAACCGGGGAGCTGTTTTTT. It encodes CASSFLWDSSRTGELFF. The chain couples TRBV5-8 to TRBJ2-2; perhaps TRBD2 as D (6 bases). V lost 2 bases to trimming and J lost 5 bases, with 19 bases between them. The CDR3 runs to 17 residues. Germline V lookup: CDR1 SGHTS, CDR2 YDEGEE.

The V call is TRBV3-1, the J call TRBJ2-5; D gene uncertain. The CDR3 runs to 15 residues. Trimming took off 0 bases at V and 4 bases at J, with 12 bases between the two ends. Germline loops: CDR1 LGHDT, CDR2 YNNKEL (reference sequence). The DNA of the CDR3 is TGTGCCAGCAGCCAAGACTCGCTAATTGGAGAGACCCAGTACTTC. Protein product: CASSQDSLIGETQYF.

This clonotype showed up just a few times. The chain has TRBV5-1 and TRBJ2-1; 13 nucleotides line up with TRBD2. This CDR3 is 17 amino acids long. CDR1 is SGHRS and CDR2 is YFSETQ in the germline V gene. V shed 0 bases and J 8 bases; nucleotides not matched to a gene: 8. The CDR3 spells CASSLELTSGRRDEQFF. The CDR3 nucleotides are TGCGCCAGCAGCTTGGAACTGACTAGCGGGAGGAGGGATGAGCAGTTCTTC.

This clonotype was detected many times. The chain employs TRBV28 and TRBJ2-5; 7 bases map to TRBD2. CDR1 and CDR2 from the germline V gene are MDHEN and SYDVKM. Germline trimming cut 3 bases from V and 5 bases from J; bases unmatched to any gene: 9. This CDR3 is 15 amino acids long. The CDR3 loop is CASSFPSGSVETQYF. Written as DNA, the CDR3 is TGTGCCAGCAGTTTCCCTAGCGGTTCAGTGGAGACCCAGTACTTC.

The chain couples TRBV6-2 or TRBV6-3 to TRBJ2-5; 7 bases match TRBD1. Germline V gene sequence: CDR1 MNHEY, CDR2 SVGEGT. Trimming at V came to 5 bases and at J to 1 base, leaving 7 bases not matched to a gene. The CDR3 has 15 amino acids. The CDR3 DNA reads as TGTGCCAGCAGTAGAATTTGGGACAGCCAAGAGACCCAGTACTTC. It encodes CASSRIWDSQETQYF.

This clonotype was seen a few times. This sequence joins TRBV12-3 or TRBV12-4 and TRBJ2-7; tentatively, D is TRBD1 (5 bases). The CDR3 contains 12 residues. V lost 4 bases and J 4 bases, leaving 8 bases between the germline ends. The CDR3 loop reads CASSSRQYEQYF. The CDR3 nucleotides read TGTGCCAGCAGTTCAAGACAGTACGAGCAGTACTTC.

Written as DNA, the CDR3 is TGCAGTGCCTATCGGGCGGGGTTCACAGATACGCAGTATTTT. It specifies CSAYRAGFTDTQYF. This chain links TRBV20-1 with TRBJ2-3, with D perhaps TRBD2 (6 bases). CDR1 is DFQATT and CDR2 is SNEGSKA in the germline V gene (reference sequence). With 6 bases removed from V and 2 bases from J, the gap between germline ends came to 15 bases. The CDR3 has 14 amino acids.

In this sample, this clonotype turned up a few times. In nucleotides, the CDR3 is TGTGCCAGCAGTTTGTTCAGCGGAACCTACGAGCAGTACTTC. Amino acids: CASSLFSGTYEQYF. This chain connects TRBV12-3 or TRBV12-4 to TRBJ2-7; D is perhaps TRBD2 (5 bases). The germline V and J ends were trimmed by 3 bases and 2 bases, with 11 bases remaining between them. CDR3 size: 14 residues.

CDR3 in amino acids: CASRGTGAKGNSPLHF. The CDR3 DNA reads TGTGCCAGCAGGGGCACGGGGGCTAAGGGGAATTCACCCCTCCACTTT. The V and J genes are TRBV12-3 or TRBV12-4 and TRBJ1-6, with D possibly TRBD1 on 6 matching bases. This CDR3 contains 16 residues. The V gene lost 6 bases and the J gene lost 7 bases, with 19 bases spanning the gap.

The V call is TRBV10-3, the J call TRBJ2-7, with 8 bases fitting TRBD1. V lost 3 bases, J lost 3 bases, and 7 bases stayed unmatched. CDR1 and CDR2 from the germline V gene are ENHRY and SYGVKD. The CDR3 totals 15 residues. Written as DNA, the CDR3 is TGTGCCATCAGTGAACCGGGACAGGCTGACTACGAGCAGTACTTC. It specifies CAISEPGQADYEQYF.

The genes are TRBV7-3 and TRBJ2-1, with D possibly TRBD2 on 7 matching bases. The ends were cut back, 2 bases at V and 5 bases at J, with 16 bases in the middle. The length of the CDR3 is 16 residues. Per the germline V gene, CDR1 is SGHTA and CDR2 is FQGTGA. In DNA form, the CDR3 reads TGTGCCAGCAGCTTATTTTCCCGGCGGGGGCACAATGAGCAGTTCTTC. Translated: CASSLFSRRGHNEQFF.

The table lists this clonotype with a few counts. The V and J genes are TRBV9 and TRBJ2-7; 9 nucleotides align to TRBD1. The germline CDR1 and CDR2 sequences are SGDLS and YYNGEE. Trimming at V came to 2 bases and at J to 3 bases, leaving 6 bases not matched to a gene. The CDR3 extends over 15 amino acids. CDR3 in amino acids: CASSVDRDRDYEQYF. The CDR3 coding sequence is TGTGCCAGCAGCGTCGACCGGGACAGGGACTACGAGCAGTACTTC.

This rearrangement joins TRBV6-2 or TRBV6-3 to TRBJ1-5; TRBD1 is a possible D gene (5 bases). V lost 0 bases to trimming and J lost 6 bases, with 9 bases between them. This CDR3 contains 14 residues. CDR1 MNHEY and CDR2 SVGEGT come from the germline V gene. The CDR3 is CASSYSKRGQPQHF. The DNA for the CDR3 is TGTGCCAGCAGTTACTCGAAGAGGGGTCAGCCCCAGCATTTT.